This T cell receptor beta chain was recovered during a study of blood T cell repertoires in COVID-19. Study details: COVID-19 samples from acute and convalescent phases originated in the United States, Italy and Spain. Sources were T cells, B-cell-depleted T cells, or PBMCs; the material itself was cDNA or gDNA.

As handled by the study authors: Amplification of reference gene primers provided the estimated nucleated cell counts. The protocol was immunoSEQ multiplex PCR, while the TCRdb copy is restricted to in-frame clones and leaves out a portion. That table supplies the V and J calls and clone size; D and trimming were determined from the DNA. The sample holds 190,000 or so clones; approximately 79% are singletons and the top ten take approximately 15%. Between the trimmed V and J ends, which lost 5 bases and 7 bases, there was a span of 11 bases. The CDR3 is 13 residues long. Germline V lookup: CDR1 KGHDR, CDR2 SFDVKD.

This sequence joins TRBV24-1 and TRBJ2-1; the D gene is possibly TRBD1 (6 bases). The sequenced material came from peripheral blood. The sequence came from a middle-aged man who had recovered from COVID-19. The CDR3 sequence: CATSGVRGNEQFF. As DNA, the CDR3 is TGTGCCACCAGTGGCGTCAGGGGTAATGAGCAGTTCTTC.